The T cell receptor beta chain under discussion was sequenced for a study of cytomegalovirus exposure and HLA in healthy donors. PCR involved 60 Vbeta and 13 Jbeta primers. The data were produced by immunoSEQ multiplex PCR, yet TCRdb's version contains in-frame clones alone and is incomplete. In the table there are 150,000 to 200,000 clones, around three quarters of which are singletons. This receptor was identified in a male donor in good health and CMV-seronegative. Sequenced input: PBMCs.

Here the CDR3 reads CASSEGSAGIDIQYF. CDR3 DNA: TGTGCCAGCAGTGAAGGTTCAGCCGGGATAGACATTCAGTACTTC. V gene TRBV2 combines with J gene TRBJ2-4; D might be TRBD2 (5 bases). Germline CDR1 and CDR2: SNHLY and FYNNEI. This CDR3 is 15 amino acids long. V gave up 1 base and J gave up 8 bases, with 15 bases separating them. Full variable domain (outside the CDR3, taken from reference TRBV2 and TRBJ2-4): EPEVTQTPSHQVTQMGQEVILRCVPISNHLYFYWYRQILGQKVEFLVSFYNNEISEKSEIFDDQFSVERPDGSNFTLKIRSTKLEDSAMYFCASSEGSAGIDIQYFGAGTRLSVL.